This paragraph covers one TCR beta chain sequence. Its antigen is still unknown. Germline V lookup: CDR1 SEHNR, CDR2 FQNEAQ (reference sequence). With 6 bases removed from V and 5 bases from J, the gap between germline ends came to 14 bases. The CDR3 runs 14 residues. This entry is derived from a study of T cell responses to AZD1222 COVID-19 vaccine. Study-level information: Investigators merged groups given second doses at roughly 4 or roughly 12 weeks. Study results and caveats: Compared with day 0, the breadth and depth of the Spike-specific TCR repertoire rose significantly after two doses of AZD1222. White British people made up most donors, females outnumbered males, and clonal diversity was possibly underestimated.

TCRdb keeps only in-frame clones here, not all; method: immunoSEQ multiplex PCR. The sample has 110,000 or so clones; around 87% are singletons. The chain couples TRBV7-9 to TRBJ2-1; tentative D call: TRBD2 (6 bases). This sample comprised peripheral blood, obtained on day 0 of AZD1222 vaccination. The TCR was taken from an adult in good health. CDR3 bases: TGTGCCAGCAGTACGGAGGGAACCAACAATGAGCAGTTCTTC. Its protein product is CASSTEGTNNEQFF.